Following are 23 T cell receptor beta chains from one sample sequenced in a study of T cells in Graves' hyperthyroidism and ophthalmopathy (dated by TCRdb to between 2018 and 2021). Library preparation employed multiplex PCR. TCRdb shows the sequencer as Illumina HiSeq 2000. Amplification of TCR beta CDR3 regions was carried out from RNA transcripts. The TCR CDR3 was subjected to a first round of RT-PCR using the HTBI primer set and the Qiagen OneStep RT-PCR kit. The public sequencing data were trimmed at Q25 with fastp and processed into clonotypes with MiXCR by TCRdb, which kept only in-frame beta chains. One record per CDR3 amino acid sequence lists the most common genes and DNA. The sample includes fewer than 350,000 distinct CDR3 sequences, with roughly 15% observed a single time. The ten largest make up around 30% of the sample. The sequenced material came from blood. The receptors shown here come from a woman aged 45-65 years with Graves' hyperthyroidism that later progressed to Graves' ophthalmopathy.

This clonotype was counted ten times or more. This chain links TRBV28 with TRBJ2-7; 9 bases align to TRBD1. CDR1 and CDR2 (germline): MDHEN, SYDVKM. This CDR3 has 15 amino acids. Trimming cost V 5 bases and J 5 bases; bases outside gene matches: 10. The CDR3 reads CASSAPGTGPHEQYF. As DNA, the CDR3 is TGTGCCAGCAGTGCCCCCGGGACAGGGCCTCACGAGCAGTACTTC.

This clonotype appeared many times. CDR3 region: CASSYDSSANYGYTF. CDR3 coding DNA: TGTGCCAGCAGCTATGACAGCTCAGCTAACTATGGCTACACCTTC. This chain connects TRBV9 to TRBJ1-2, with D tentatively TRBD1 (5 bases). Trimming stripped 4 bases from V and 0 bases from J, with 13 bases between. The CDR3 runs to 15 residues. Germline loops: CDR1 SGDLS, CDR2 YYNGEE. Combining the CDR3 with reference TRBV9 and TRBJ1-2 gives the whole variable domain DSGVTQTPKHLITATGQRVTLRCSPRSGDLSVYWYQQSLDQGLQFLIQYYNGEERAKGNILERFSAQQFPDLHSELNLSSLELGDSALYFCASSYDSSANYGYTFGSGTRLTVV.

The CDR3 protein is CSADADRQLNSPLHF. CDR3 DNA: TGCAGTGCAGACGCGGACAGACAGCTCAATTCACCCCTCCACTTT. This chain links TRBV20-1 with TRBJ1-6; TRBD1 might be the D (6 bases). The CDR3 is 15 amino acids. The germline V gene has CDR1 DFQATT and CDR2 SNEGSKA (reference sequence). Trimming cost V 6 bases and J 7 bases, with 19 bases left between them.

This clonotype was observed many times. The chain recombines TRBV27 with TRBJ1-1; tentatively, D is TRBD1 (6 bases). Trimming took off 5 bases at V and 1 base at J, with 20 bases between the two ends. CDR1 is MNHEY and CDR2 is SMNVEV in the germline V gene (reference sequence). The CDR3 runs 17 residues. This CDR3 is CASSAGGGLQGNTEAFF. Written as DNA, the CDR3 is TGTGCCAGCAGTGCAGGAGGGGGTCTACAGGGGAACACTGAAGCTTTCTTT.

To note about this clonotype: A much larger clone differs from this one at a single base, so this may be a read error. V gene TRBV6-1 combines with J gene TRBJ2-7; TRBD1 matches at 9 bases. Germline CDR1 and CDR2: MNHNS and SASEGT. The CDR3 loop spans 14 amino acids. The DNA for the CDR3 is TGTGCCAGAAGTGAACAGGACAGGGGTGACGAGCAGTACTTC. Its protein product is CARSEQDRGDEQYF.

The chain uses TRBV4-1 and TRBJ2-3; 9 bases are a match to TRBD2. The V gene's germline CDR1 is MGHRA and CDR2 YSYEKL. The CDR3 runs to 16 residues. The J segment lost 7 bases and the V segment lost 1 base, leaving 9 bases of the junction unmatched. Here the CDR3 DNA reads TGCGCCAGCAGCCAAGGAGATAGCGGGAGTCGGAATACGCAGTATTTT. Encoded protein: CASSQGDSGSRNTQYF.

Only a few counts were recorded for this clonotype. V is TRBV7-6 and J is TRBJ2-1, with TRBD2 matching 8 bases. The V and J ends lost 3 bases and 15 bases, in that order; junction bases with no gene match: 22. Germline V gives CDR1 SGHVS, CDR2 FNYEAQ. This CDR3 contains 17 residues. The CDR3 nucleotides read TGTGCCAGCAGCTTGTCCTCCTTCGGGCTAGCGGGCGGGGGGTGGTTCTTC. It yields the protein CASSLSSFGLAGGGWFF.

This clonotype was recorded at least ten times. The rearrangement uses TRBV11-2 and TRBJ1-1; 9 positions agree with TRBD1. The J segment lost 5 bases and the V segment lost 6 bases, leaving 7 bases of the junction unmatched. Germline-derived CDR1 and CDR2 are SGHAT and FQNNGV. The CDR3 contains 14 residues. The DNA for the CDR3 is TGTGCCAGCAGTCCCACAGGGGGCTGGACTGAAGCTTTCTTT. It translates to CASSPTGGWTEAFF.

V and J are TRBV19 and TRBJ1-5; no clear D gene. CDR3 length: 12 amino acids. V lost 1 base, J lost 9 bases, and 7 bases lay in between. CDR1 and CDR2 (germline): LNHDA, SQIVND (reference sequence). CDR3 sequence: CASSIVEGPQHF. Here the CDR3 DNA reads TGTGCCAGTAGTATAGTTGAGGGGCCCCAGCATTTT.

This clonotype was observed at least ten times. The chain links TRBV18 to TRBJ2-1; TRBD2 is a possible D gene (5 bases). Germline CDR1 reads KGHSH; CDR2 reads LQKENI. The V end lost 8 bases, the J end lost 4 bases, and 12 bases lay between the germline ends. This CDR3 is 13 amino acids long. In DNA form, the CDR3 reads TGTGCCAGCATTCAACCGGGGTACAATGAGCAGTTCTTC. This encodes CASIQPGYNEQFF. Full variable domain (rest looked up from reference TRBV18 and TRBJ2-1): NAGVMQNPRHLVRRRGQEARLRCSPMKGHSHVYWYRQLPEEGLKFMVYLQKENIIDESGMPKERFSAEFPKEGPSILRIQQVVRGDSAAYFCASIQPGYNEQFFGPGTRLTVL.

The J gene is TRBJ2-1, the V gene TRBV7-3, with 14 bases matching TRBD2. The J segment lost 5 bases and the V segment lost 5 bases, leaving 5 bases of the junction unmatched. The CDR3 covers 16 residues. The germline V gene encodes CDR1 SGHTA and CDR2 FQGTGA. CDR3 coding DNA: TGTGCCAGCAGCGTGGGGACTAGCGGGAGCAACAATGAGCAGTTCTTC. Encoded protein: CASSVGTSGSNNEQFF.

The table lists this clonotype with many counts. This chain connects TRBV6-1 to TRBJ2-7, with 11 bases identical to TRBD1. Germline V lookup: CDR1 MNHNS, CDR2 SASEGT. Trimming cost V 6 bases and J 4 bases; bases outside gene matches: 5. The CDR3 is made up of 14 amino acids. DNA for the CDR3: TGTGCCAGCAGGCAAGGACAGGGGGCTTACGAGCAGTACTTC. It translates to CASRQGQGAYEQYF.

In this sample, this clonotype turned up many times. The chain couples TRBV15 to TRBJ2-1, with a tentative D call TRBD1 (6 bases). V was pared by 6 bases and J by 0 bases, with 12 bases between. The CDR3 spans 15 residues. CDR1 and CDR2 from the germline V gene are LNHNV and YYDKDF (reference sequence). The CDR3 sequence is CATRGRGSSYNEQFF. The CDR3 DNA reads as TGTGCCACCAGGGGCAGGGGCAGCTCCTACAATGAGCAGTTCTTC.

This clonotype was recorded a few times. This rearrangement joins TRBV4-1 to TRBJ2-5, with a weak D call TRBD2 (6 bases). V lost 4 bases, J lost 9 bases, and 15 bases lay in between. Germline lookup yields CDR1 MGHRA and CDR2 YSYEKL. There are 13 residues in the CDR3. CDR3 in amino acids: CASSRGVPGAQYF. CDR3 DNA sequence: TGCGCCAGCAGCCGCGGGGTACCCGGGGCCCAGTACTTC.

This clonotype was seen ten or more times. The chain joins TRBV3-1 to TRBJ2-3; D possibly corresponds to TRBD1 (6 bases). The ends were cut back, 4 bases at V and 8 bases at J, with 13 bases in the middle. CDR3 length: 13 amino acids. Germline CDR1 reads LGHDT; CDR2 reads YNNKEL (reference sequence). Written as DNA, the CDR3 is TGTGCCAGCAGCCGGGACAAATTGGGTACGCAGTATTTT. This gives the protein CASSRDKLGTQYF.

This clonotype was seen at least ten times. The chain is built from TRBV5-1 and TRBJ2-5; D may be TRBD2 (7 bases). The CDR3 loop spans 15 amino acids. Deletions cut 1 base from V and 9 bases from J, with 19 bases between. Germline CDR1 and CDR2: SGHRS and YFSETQ. CDR3 sequence (DNA): TGCGCCAGCAGCTTGTACGGGCGGGGGCCCCTGGCCCAGTACTTC. Its translation is CASSLYGRGPLAQYF.

On this clonotype itself: A much larger clone lies one base from this, so it may be a read error. The chain recombines TRBV12-3 or TRBV12-4 with TRBJ1-2; maybe TRBD1 (5 bases). Trimming pared 6 bases from V and 2 bases from J, leaving 13 bases between. CDR3 length: 14 amino acids. The CDR3, as DNA: TGTGCCAGCAGGGGAGGGGACGGAAACTATGGCTACACCTTC. It specifies CASRGGDGNYGYTF.

This clonotype was observed at least ten times. This chain uses TRBV20-1 with TRBJ1-2; 10 nucleotides agree with TRBD1. The CDR3 is made up of 14 amino acids. The V segment lost 4 bases and the J segment 4 bases; nucleotides outside the gene matches: 6. Germline V gene sequence: CDR1 DFQATT, CDR2 SNEGSKA (reference sequence). This CDR3 is CSATTGGDGYGYTF. The CDR3 bases are TGCAGTGCTACGACAGGGGGCGACGGCTATGGCTACACCTTC.

The rearrangement links TRBV5-1 to TRBJ2-7; 9 nucleotides align to TRBD1. V shed 3 bases and J 6 bases; nucleotides not matched to a gene: 7. Germline CDR1 SGHRS, CDR2 YFSETQ. The CDR3 consists of 14 residues. CDR3 sequence (DNA): TGCGCCAGCAGCTGGACGGGACAGGGACCCGAGCAGTACTTC. Translating it yields CASSWTGQGPEQYF.

This clonotype was detected ten times or more. J is TRBJ1-1 and V is TRBV27; D is undetermined. Germline assignment: CDR1 MNHEY and CDR2 SMNVEV (reference sequence). Trimming cost V 5 bases and J 0 bases, with 13 bases left between them. This CDR3 has 15 amino acids. CDR3: CASSPLMSVNTEAFF. As DNA, the CDR3 is TGTGCCAGCAGTCCACTTATGTCCGTGAACACTGAAGCTTTCTTT.

The sample holds many counts of this clonotype. CDR3 in DNA: TGCGCCAGCATGGGTCTGAACAGCTTTAACTCCTACGAGCAGTACTTC. This translates into CASMGLNSFNSYEQYF. The gene calls are TRBV5-1 and TRBJ2-7, with D uncertain. The CDR3 is 16 amino acids. Germline CDR1 SGHRS, CDR2 YFSETQ. Trimming took off 6 bases at V and 0 bases at J, with 19 bases between the two ends. Filled out from reference TRBV5-1 and TRBJ2-7, the complete variable domain reads KAGVTQTPRYLIKTRGQQVTLSCSPISGHRSVSWYQQTPGQGLQFLFEYFSETQRNKGNFPGRFSGRQFSNSRSEMNVSTLELGDSALYLCASMGLNSFNSYEQYFGPGTRLTVT.

Many counts were recorded for this clonotype. The V and J genes are TRBV18 and TRBJ1-5; D not resolved. V dropped 1 base and J dropped 5 bases, with 18 bases sitting between them. This CDR3 has 17 amino acids. CDR1 is KGHSH, CDR2 LQKENI, per germline. CDR3 sequence (DNA): TGTGCCAGCTCACCACTCTTCCGGGCCGGCTCTGATCAGCCCCAGCATTTT. It yields the protein CASSPLFRAGSDQPQHF.

Many counts were recorded for this clonotype. J is TRBJ2-1 and V is TRBV28, with D perhaps given as TRBD1 or TRBD2 (5 bases each). Germline V gene lookup returns CDR1 MDHEN and CDR2 SYDVKM. Trimming left V 5 bases short and J 15 bases short, with 14 bases between. The CDR3 contains 11 residues. As DNA, the CDR3 is TGTGCCAGCAGTGAGGGACCCACCCCGTTCTTC. Amino acid sequence: CASSEGPTPFF. Full variable domain (rest looked up from reference TRBV28 and TRBJ2-1): DVKVTQSSRYLVKRTGEKVFLECVQDMDHENMFWYRQDPGLGLRLIYFSYDVKMKEKGDIPEGYSVSREKKERFSLILESASTNQTSMYLCASSEGPTPFFGPGTRLTVL.